A single sample is the source of the 32 T cell receptor beta chains below, sequenced in a study of blood T cell repertoires in COVID-19. The repertoire was sequenced with immunoSEQ multiplex PCR; TCRdb's copy has only in-frame clones and lacks some. The sample gives about 98,000 clones, roughly nine tenths of which show up once; 10% is in the top ten. Sequenced input: peripheral blood. These receptors came from a man aged 50-59 years with acute or convalescent COVID-19.

The rearrangement uses TRBV7-2 and TRBJ1-1; 11 bases agree with TRBD1. CDR1 is SGHTA and CDR2 is FQGNSA in the germline V gene. Trimming at V came to 6 bases and at J to 10 bases, leaving 7 bases not matched to a gene. This CDR3 region has 13 residues. The CDR3 DNA is TGTGCCAGCAGACGGGACAGGGGGAGTAGAGCTTTCTTT. Translated, it gives CASRRDRGSRAFF.

The rearrangement uses TRBV12-3 or TRBV12-4 and TRBJ1-5; tentatively, D is TRBD1 (5 bases). V dropped 3 bases and J dropped 11 bases, with 11 bases sitting between them. The CDR3 has 12 amino acids. The CDR3 loop is CASSFWGETQHF. The CDR3, as DNA: TGTGCCAGCAGTTTTTGGGGGGAGACCCAGCATTTT.

J is TRBJ2-5 and V is TRBV11-3; maybe TRBD2 (5 bases). This CDR3 has 13 residues. The V end was cut by 1 base, the J end by 11 bases, with 14 bases between. Germline lookup yields CDR1 SGHNT and CDR2 YENEEA. This CDR3 is CASSLASAREQYF. DNA for the CDR3: TGTGCCAGCAGCTTAGCGTCCGCGAGGGAGCAGTACTTC.

This clone was observed once. The rearrangement joins TRBV18 to TRBJ2-1, with D unclear. The V and J ends lost 3 bases and 1 base respectively, with 7 bases between them. The CDR3 runs 14 residues. Germline CDR1 is KGHSH and CDR2 is LQKENI. CDR3 coding DNA: TGTGCCAGCTCACCGCTGGAGTCCTACAATGAGCAGTTCTTC. Translated: CASSPLESYNEQFF.

The rearrangement uses TRBV18 and TRBJ2-7; 14 bases fit TRBD2. There are 16 residues in the CDR3. Germline V lookup: CDR1 KGHSH, CDR2 LQKENI. V dropped 3 bases and J dropped 5; count of bases not matched to a gene: 6. CDR3 in amino acids: CASSPVGLAGDHEQYF. CDR3 coding DNA: TGTGCCAGCTCACCCGTGGGACTAGCGGGAGACCACGAGCAGTACTTC.

The chain employs TRBV5-4 and TRBJ2-7; D possibly corresponds to TRBD2 (6 bases). The CDR3 spans 13 residues. V was shortened by 4 bases and J by 6 bases, with 14 bases between the two germline ends. Germline loops: CDR1 SGHNT, CDR2 YYREEE (reference sequence). CDR3 sequence: CASSRLAGPEQYF. The DNA for the CDR3 is TGTGCCAGCAGCCGCCTGGCGGGGCCCGAGCAGTACTTC.

The chain combines TRBV7-9 with TRBJ2-1; TRBD2 agrees at 10 bases. Per germline, CDR1 SEHNR and CDR2 FQNEAQ (reference sequence). Germline trimming cut 5 bases from V and 1 base from J; bases unmatched to any gene: 5. The CDR3 runs to 16 residues. CDR3 in amino acids: CASSPSGSWSYNEQFF. The CDR3 DNA is TGTGCCAGCAGCCCTAGCGGGAGTTGGTCCTACAATGAGCAGTTCTTC.

The chain joins TRBV2 to TRBJ2-7, with 11 positions matching TRBD2. CDR3 length equals 16 residues. CDR1 and CDR2 (germline): SNHLY, FYNNEI. V trimming: 0 bases; J trimming: 4 bases; junction bases outside the gene matches: 5. The DNA for the CDR3 is TGTGCCAGCAGTGAAGCTGGCGCTAGCGGGAGGTACGAGCAGTACTTC. The encoded protein is CASSEAGASGRYEQYF. The full variable domain, completed using reference TRBV2 and TRBJ2-7, is EPEVTQTPSHQVTQMGQEVILRCVPISNHLYFYWYRQILGQKVEFLVSFYNNEISEKSEIFDDQFSVERPDGSNFTLKIRSTKLEDSAMYFCASSEAGASGRYEQYFGPGTRLTVT.

This clone was observed once. The V gene is TRBV4-1, the J gene TRBJ1-1; no firm D call. V lost 5 bases to trimming and J lost 0 bases, with 16 bases between them. This CDR3 has 16 residues. Germline V CDR1 and CDR2: MGHRA, YSYEKL. The CDR3 sequence is CASSGLLLPLNTEAFF. The DNA of the CDR3 is TGCGCCAGCAGCGGACTTCTTCTCCCTCTGAACACTGAAGCTTTCTTT.

The rearrangement joins TRBV18 to TRBJ2-7; TRBD1 matches at 9 bases. Germline V gene sequence: CDR1 KGHSH, CDR2 LQKENI. V lost 4 bases and J lost 5; bases outside the gene matches: 9. This CDR3 comprises 15 residues. The CDR3 is CASSRPETGGNEQYF. For the CDR3, the DNA is TGTGCCAGCTCACGACCGGAGACAGGGGGAAACGAGCAGTACTTC.

This rearrangement joins TRBV3-1 (or the pseudogene TRBV3-2) to TRBJ2-2; D call uncertain. Germline CDR1 reads LGHDT; CDR2 reads YNNKEL (reference sequence). V was clipped by 5 bases and J by 6 bases, with 10 bases between them. This CDR3 is 13 amino acids long. CDR3 in amino acids: CASSETVAGELFF. The CDR3 DNA reads TGTGCCAGCAGCGAAACAGTGGCCGGGGAGCTGTTTTTT.

This clone is a singleton in its sample. J is TRBJ1-2 and V is TRBV5-1; TRBD1 matches 7 bases. Germline values: CDR1 SGHRS, CDR2 YFSETQ. The V segment lost 4 bases and the J segment 3 bases; nucleotides outside the gene matches: 3. The CDR3 spans 13 residues. The DNA of the CDR3 is TGCGCCAGCAGCCAGGGACAGCACTATGGCTACACCTTC. Amino acids: CASSQGQHYGYTF.

The V gene is TRBV5-4, the J gene TRBJ2-7; 7 bases line up with TRBD2. Trimming removed 0 bases from V and 2 bases from J; junction bases left unmatched: 2. The CDR3 contains 14 residues. Germline V gene data show CDR1 as SGHNT and CDR2 as YYREEE (reference sequence). CDR3 DNA sequence: TGTGCCAGCAGCTTGGGGGGAGGGACCTACGAGCAGTACTTC. This encodes CASSLGGGTYEQYF.

The chain links TRBV9 to TRBJ2-1; D gene unclear. The V and J ends lost 0 bases and 0 bases respectively, with 7 bases between them. Germline V lookup: CDR1 SGDLS, CDR2 YYNGEE. The length of the CDR3 is 15 residues. CDR3 protein: CASSVAPHSYNEQFF. CDR3 DNA: TGTGCCAGCAGCGTAGCCCCCCACTCCTACAATGAGCAGTTCTTC.

This clone was counted between two and nine times. The chain combines TRBV19 with TRBJ2-7, with D hard to call. This CDR3 contains 16 residues. V was cut by 0 bases and J by 3 bases, with 15 bases left in between. Germline V gives CDR1 LNHDA, CDR2 SQIVND (reference sequence). The CDR3 DNA reads as TGTGCCAGTAGTATAGATTCCCGGCAGGTGCGCTACGAGCAGTACTTC. Amino acids: CASSIDSRQVRYEQYF.

V and J are TRBV11-2 and TRBJ1-6; TRBD1 agrees at 8 bases. Per germline, CDR1 SGHAT and CDR2 FQNNGV. CDR3 length equals 15 residues. Trimming cost V 4 bases and J 8 bases; bases outside gene matches: 7. CDR3 nucleotides: TGTGCCAGCAGCTCCCGACAGGGGAGCGATTCACCCCTCCACTTT. It encodes CASSSRQGSDSPLHF.

The V call is TRBV12-3 or TRBV12-4, the J call TRBJ1-2; 7 nucleotides match TRBD1. This CDR3 contains 13 residues. With 4 bases clipped from V and 4 bases from J, the junction kept 3 bases outside the gene matches. DNA for the CDR3: TGTGCCAGCAGTTCACAGGGGACCTATGGCTACACCTTC. Amino acids: CASSSQGTYGYTF.

The chain has TRBV7-9 and TRBJ2-6; D is ambiguous. Looked up from germline, CDR1 is SEHNR and CDR2 is FQNEAQ (reference sequence). The CDR3 is made up of 15 amino acids. V lost 5 bases, J lost 0 bases, and 8 bases lay in between. The CDR3 DNA reads TGTGCCAGCAGCCCCAGGATCTCTGGGGCCAACGTCCTGACTTTC. It encodes CASSPRISGANVLTF.

V usage is TRBV19 and J usage is TRBJ1-4, with TRBD1 identical over 7 bases. Germline CDR1 LNHDA, CDR2 SQIVND (reference sequence). V lost 3 bases and J lost 5; bases outside the gene matches: 6. This CDR3 comprises 15 residues. CDR3 bases: TGTGCCAGTAGTATCTGGACAGGATCCAATGAAAAACTGTTTTTT. Its protein product is CASSIWTGSNEKLFF.

This sequence joins TRBV4-1 and TRBJ2-7; D is possibly TRBD2 (5 bases). Deletions cut 1 base from V and 1 base from J, with 11 bases between. Per the germline V gene, CDR1 is MGHRA and CDR2 is YSYEKL. CDR3 length: 15 residues. The CDR3 is CASSQGAGLSYEQYF. In nucleotides, the CDR3 is TGCGCCAGCAGCCAAGGGGCGGGCCTTTCCTACGAGCAGTACTTC.

Turning to this clone: Other DNA sequences in this sample translate to the same CDR3. In nucleotides, the CDR3 is TGTGCCAGCTCACCGGGACAGGGTAGGGATACGCAGTATTTT. It yields the protein CASSPGQGRDTQYF. V is TRBV18 and J is TRBJ2-3; TRBD1 matches at 9 bases. The CDR3 runs 14 residues. The germline gives CDR1 KGHSH, CDR2 LQKENI. Trimming took 3 bases from V and 6 from J; bases not matched to a gene: 4.

V and J are TRBV9 and TRBJ2-5; TRBD1 is a possible D gene (5 bases). Germline CDR1 reads SGDLS; CDR2 reads YYNGEE. CDR3 size: 15 residues. Trimming removed 0 bases at V and 5 bases at J, with 14 bases between. The CDR3: CASSVGEGAPETQYF. DNA for the CDR3: TGTGCCAGCAGCGTAGGAGAAGGGGCCCCGGAGACCCAGTACTTC.

This rearrangement joins TRBV5-6 to TRBJ1-4, with D unclear. The CDR3 loop spans 13 amino acids. CDR1 SGHDT and CDR2 YYEEEE come from the germline V gene. Trimming cost V 5 bases and J 6 bases, with 11 bases left between them. The CDR3 is CASRRREDEKLFF. The CDR3 region has the DNA TGTGCCAGCAGGAGGAGGGAGGATGAAAAACTGTTTTTT.

V is TRBV29-1 and J is TRBJ1-2; 7 nucleotides agree with TRBD1. The CDR3 contains 12 residues. V shed 8 bases, J shed 7 bases, and the junction held 10 bases outside the gene matches. Germline V CDR1 and CDR2: SQVTM, ANQGSEA. DNA of the CDR3: TGCAGCACCGCTTCAGGGGGGTCTGGCTACACCTTC. Translating it yields CSTASGGSGYTF.

J is TRBJ2-6 and V is TRBV7-9, with 10 positions matching TRBD1. V lost 4 bases, J lost 0 bases, and 6 bases stayed unmatched. The CDR3 contains 18 residues. The V gene's germline CDR1 is SEHNR and CDR2 FQNEAQ (reference sequence). The CDR3 coding sequence is TGTGCCAGCAGCTATGGGACAGGGGTGTTCTCTGGGGCCAACGTCCTGACTTTC. Translated, it gives CASSYGTGVFSGANVLTF.

V is TRBV11-2 and J is TRBJ2-7, with 7 bases matching TRBD2. V was pared by 1 base and J by 3 bases, with 15 bases of the junction left unmatched. CDR3 length equals 18 residues. In germline, CDR1 is SGHAT, CDR2 FQNNGV. The CDR3 spells CASSLVPPQSSGGYEQYF. The CDR3 DNA is TGTGCCAGCAGCTTAGTTCCACCCCAATCTAGCGGTGGCTACGAGCAGTACTTC.

The gene calls are TRBV30 and TRBJ2-2; D perhaps matches TRBD2 (5 bases). V was pared by 3 bases and J by 10 bases, with 12 bases between. Germline CDR1 GTSNPN, CDR2 SVGIG (reference sequence). This CDR3 is built from 12 residues. CDR3 sequence reads: CAWSRTSEELFF. The CDR3 DNA follows: TGTGCCTGGAGCCGAACTAGTGAGGAGCTGTTTTTT.

The chain combines TRBV6-6 with TRBJ2-1; TRBD1 matches at 12 bases. The germline V gene encodes CDR1 MNHNY and CDR2 SVGAGI (reference sequence). The V segment lost 4 bases and the J segment 7 bases; nucleotides outside the gene matches: 8. The CDR3 consists of 16 residues. For the CDR3, the DNA is TGTGCCAGCAGTTCTCCTCCGGGACAGGGGGCGAATGAGCAGTTCTTC. Protein sequence: CASSSPPGQGANEQFF.

V is TRBV15 and J is TRBJ2-1, with D possibly TRBD2 on 6 matching bases. Germline V gene lookup returns CDR1 LNHNV and CDR2 YYDKDF (reference sequence). Trimming removed 1 base at V and 5 bases at J, with 15 bases between. This CDR3 is 16 amino acids long. The CDR3 here is CATSRGAGTSNNEQFF. For the CDR3, the DNA is TGTGCCACCAGCAGAGGCGCGGGAACTAGCAACAATGAGCAGTTCTTC.

This rearrangement joins TRBV7-9 to TRBJ2-6; possibly TRBD1 for D (5 bases). Germline-derived CDR1 and CDR2 are SEHNR and FQNEAQ (reference sequence). The length of the CDR3 is 18 residues. Deletions cut 4 bases from V and 0 bases from J, with 16 bases between. The chain's CDR3 is CASSYPTGASSGANVLTF. The CDR3 bases are TGTGCCAGCAGCTACCCAACAGGAGCGTCCTCTGGGGCCAACGTCCTGACTTTC.

V usage is TRBV6-5 and J usage is TRBJ2-3, with 10 bases aligning to TRBD2. After removal of 4 bases from V and 2 bases from J, the junction contained 3 bases not matched to a gene. Germline-derived CDR1 and CDR2 are MNHEY and SVGAGI. The CDR3 runs to 15 residues. CDR3 in amino acids: CASSSTSGATDTQYF. DNA of the CDR3: TGTGCCAGCAGTTCCACTAGCGGGGCCACAGATACGCAGTATTTT.

The chain uses TRBV6-1 and TRBJ2-3, with 9 bases aligning to TRBD2. The CDR3 contains 17 residues. Trimming removed 2 bases from V and 5 bases from J; junction bases left unmatched: 11. Germline V CDR1 and CDR2: MNHNS, SASEGT. CDR3 DNA: TGTGCCAGCAGTGAATGGTCCCTAGCGGGATCAAGAGATACGCAGTATTTT. Its protein product is CASSEWSLAGSRDTQYF.